This T cell receptor beta chain came from a study of T cell responses to AZD1222 COVID-19 vaccine. This clone was detected a few times. What it recognizes is unknown. Second-dose intervals of approximately 4 or approximately 12 weeks were pooled. Study outcomes and limitations: A mostly white British donor set with more females was recruited, and clonal diversity was possibly underestimated. Regions 160-218 and 743-854 held dominance among vaccine-associated CD4 TCRs, which spanned spike. No repertoire was sampled before or during the peak T cell response, only after it.

Some clones are missing from TCRdb's copy, which holds only in-frame ones; the method was immunoSEQ multiplex PCR. The table includes around 140,000 clones, roughly 88% detected once. V gave up 5 bases and J gave up 4 bases; unmatched junction bases: 8. CDR1 SGHNT and CDR2 YYREEE come from the germline V gene (reference sequence). CDR3 length equals 14 residues. The clonotype originates from an adult who received the AZD1222 COVID-19 vaccine. The input for sequencing was peripheral blood, taken 28 days after the second AZD1222 dose. V is TRBV5-4 and J is TRBJ2-7; TRBD1 matches 8 bases. The CDR3 protein is CASRSTGVQYEQYF. In DNA, the CDR3 is TGTGCCAGCAGATCGACAGGGGTTCAGTACGAGCAGTACTTC.